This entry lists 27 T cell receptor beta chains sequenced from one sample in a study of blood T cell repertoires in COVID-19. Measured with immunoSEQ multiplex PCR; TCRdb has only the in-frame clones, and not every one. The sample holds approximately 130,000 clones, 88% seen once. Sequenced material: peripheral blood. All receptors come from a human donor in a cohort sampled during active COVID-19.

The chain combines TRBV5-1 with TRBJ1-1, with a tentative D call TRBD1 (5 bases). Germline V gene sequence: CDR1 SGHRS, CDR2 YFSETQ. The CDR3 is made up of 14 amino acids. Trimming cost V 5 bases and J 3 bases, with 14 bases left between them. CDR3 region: CASRGGDWYTEAFF. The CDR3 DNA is TGCGCCAGCAGGGGGGGGGATTGGTACACTGAAGCTTTCTTT.

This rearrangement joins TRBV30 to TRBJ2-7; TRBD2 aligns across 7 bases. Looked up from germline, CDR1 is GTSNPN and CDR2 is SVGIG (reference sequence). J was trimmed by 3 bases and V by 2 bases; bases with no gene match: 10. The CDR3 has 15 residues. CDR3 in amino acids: CAWSSPGRGVYEQYF. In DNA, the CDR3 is TGTGCCTGGAGTTCCCCGGGACGGGGGGTCTACGAGCAGTACTTC.

The CDR3 loop is CASSLRSIEKLFF. CDR3 DNA sequence: TGTGCCAGCAGCCTACGATCTATTGAAAAACTGTTTTTT. The chain employs TRBV12-3 or TRBV12-4 and TRBJ1-4; no clear D gene. The CDR3 has 13 residues. The V and J ends lost 6 bases and 7 bases respectively, with 12 bases between them.

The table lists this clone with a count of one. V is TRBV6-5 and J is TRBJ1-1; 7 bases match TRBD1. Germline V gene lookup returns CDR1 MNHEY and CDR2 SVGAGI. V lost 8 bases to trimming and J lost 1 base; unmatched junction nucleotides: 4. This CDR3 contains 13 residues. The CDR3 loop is CASRYRGNTEAFF. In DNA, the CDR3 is TGTGCCAGCCGGTACAGGGGGAACACTGAAGCTTTCTTT.

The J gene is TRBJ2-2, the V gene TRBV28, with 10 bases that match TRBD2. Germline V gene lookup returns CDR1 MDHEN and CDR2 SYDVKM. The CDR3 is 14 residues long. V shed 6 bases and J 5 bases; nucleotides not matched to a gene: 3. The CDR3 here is CASRLAGWTGELFF. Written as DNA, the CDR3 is TGTGCCAGCAGACTAGCGGGATGGACCGGGGAGCTGTTTTTT.

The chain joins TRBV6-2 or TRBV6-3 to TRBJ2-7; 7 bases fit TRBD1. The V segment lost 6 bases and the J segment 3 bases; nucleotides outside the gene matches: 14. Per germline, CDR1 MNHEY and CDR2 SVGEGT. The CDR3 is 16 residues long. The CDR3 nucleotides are TGTGCCAGCAGCAGTGTCGTTAGACAGGGAAGCTACGAGCAGTACTTC. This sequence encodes CASSSVVRQGSYEQYF.

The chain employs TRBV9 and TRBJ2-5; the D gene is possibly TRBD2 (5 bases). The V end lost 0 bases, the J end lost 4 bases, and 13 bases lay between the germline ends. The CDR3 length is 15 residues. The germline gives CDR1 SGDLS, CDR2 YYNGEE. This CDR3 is CASSVVGGPRETQYF. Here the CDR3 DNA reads TGTGCCAGCAGCGTAGTTGGAGGTCCCCGAGAGACCCAGTACTTC. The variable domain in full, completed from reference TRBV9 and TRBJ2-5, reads DSGVTQTPKHLITATGQRVTLRCSPRSGDLSVYWYQQSLDQGLQFLIQYYNGEERAKGNILERFSAQQFPDLHSELNLSSLELGDSALYFCASSVVGGPRETQYFGPGTRLLVL.

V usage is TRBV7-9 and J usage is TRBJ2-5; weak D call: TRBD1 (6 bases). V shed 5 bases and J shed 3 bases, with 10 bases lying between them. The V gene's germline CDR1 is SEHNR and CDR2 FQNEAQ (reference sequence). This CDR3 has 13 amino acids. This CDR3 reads CASSPRTEETQYF. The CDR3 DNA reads TGTGCCAGCAGCCCTAGGACAGAAGAGACCCAGTACTTC.

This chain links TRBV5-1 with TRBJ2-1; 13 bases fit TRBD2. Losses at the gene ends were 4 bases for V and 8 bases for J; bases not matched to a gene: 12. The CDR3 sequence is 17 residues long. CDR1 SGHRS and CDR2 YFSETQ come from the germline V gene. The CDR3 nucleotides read TGCGCCAGCAGCAACAGACAAGGGACTAGCGGGACCCATGAGCAGTTCTTC. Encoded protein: CASSNRQGTSGTHEQFF.

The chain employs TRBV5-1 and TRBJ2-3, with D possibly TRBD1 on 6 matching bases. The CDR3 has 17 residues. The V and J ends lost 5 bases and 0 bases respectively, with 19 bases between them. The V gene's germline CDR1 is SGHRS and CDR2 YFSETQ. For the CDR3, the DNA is TGCGCCAGCAGGACTGCGGTAAGACAGGTTAGCACAGATACGCAGTATTTT. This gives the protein CASRTAVRQVSTDTQYF.

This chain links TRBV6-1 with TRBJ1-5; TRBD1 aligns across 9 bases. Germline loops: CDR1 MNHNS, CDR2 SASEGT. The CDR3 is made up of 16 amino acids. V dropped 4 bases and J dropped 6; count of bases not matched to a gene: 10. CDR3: CASSGPGTGTGQPQHF. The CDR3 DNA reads TGTGCCAGCAGTGGTCCCGGGACAGGGACCGGTCAGCCCCAGCATTTT.

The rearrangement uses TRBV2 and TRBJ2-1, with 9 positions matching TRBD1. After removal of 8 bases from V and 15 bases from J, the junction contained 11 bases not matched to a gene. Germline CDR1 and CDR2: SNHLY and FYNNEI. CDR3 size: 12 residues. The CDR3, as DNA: TGTGCCAGCGTTGCCCGGGACAGGGCCCTGTTCTTC. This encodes CASVARDRALFF.

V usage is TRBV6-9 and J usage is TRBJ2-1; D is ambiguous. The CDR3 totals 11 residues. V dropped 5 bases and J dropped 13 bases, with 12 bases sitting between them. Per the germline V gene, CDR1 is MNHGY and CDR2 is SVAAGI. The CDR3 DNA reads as TGTGCCAGCAGTCCGATAGAATCACAGTTCTTC. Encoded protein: CASSPIESQFF.

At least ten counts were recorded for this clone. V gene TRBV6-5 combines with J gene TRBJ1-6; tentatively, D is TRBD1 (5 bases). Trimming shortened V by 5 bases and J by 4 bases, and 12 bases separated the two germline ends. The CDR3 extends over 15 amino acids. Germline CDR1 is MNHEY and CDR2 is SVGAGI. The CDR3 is CASSPPGLYNSPLHF. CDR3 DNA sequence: TGTGCCAGCAGTCCTCCGGGACTTTATAATTCACCCCTCCACTTT.

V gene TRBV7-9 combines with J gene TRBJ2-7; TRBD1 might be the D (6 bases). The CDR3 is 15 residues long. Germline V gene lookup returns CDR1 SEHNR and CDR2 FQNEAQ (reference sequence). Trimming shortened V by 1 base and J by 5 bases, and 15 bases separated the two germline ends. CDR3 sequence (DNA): TGTGCCAGCAGCTTAGAGGCAGGGGTTCGCGACGAGCAGTACTTC. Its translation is CASSLEAGVRDEQYF.

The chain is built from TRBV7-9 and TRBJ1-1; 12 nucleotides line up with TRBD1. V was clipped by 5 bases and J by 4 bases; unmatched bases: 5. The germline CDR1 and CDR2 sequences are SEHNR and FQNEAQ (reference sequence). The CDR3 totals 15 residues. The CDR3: CASSPGQGALTEAFF. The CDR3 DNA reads TGTGCCAGCAGCCCGGGACAGGGGGCCCTCACTGAAGCTTTCTTT.

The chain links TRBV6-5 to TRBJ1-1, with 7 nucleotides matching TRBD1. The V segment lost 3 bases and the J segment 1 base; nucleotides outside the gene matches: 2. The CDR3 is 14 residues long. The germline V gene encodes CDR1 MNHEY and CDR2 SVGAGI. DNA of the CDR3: TGTGCCAGCAGTTATACAGGGGAGAACACTGAAGCTTTCTTT. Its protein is CASSYTGENTEAFF.

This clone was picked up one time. As DNA, the CDR3 is TGTGCCAGCAGCCAAGGGACTAGCGGGACAAACAATGAGCAGTTCTTC. Protein sequence: CASSQGTSGTNNEQFF. This sequence joins TRBV4-2 and TRBJ2-1, with TRBD2 matching 12 bases. Germline V gene lookup returns CDR1 LGHNA and CDR2 YNFKEQ. Trimming removed 1 base from V and 5 bases from J; junction bases left unmatched: 3. This CDR3 region has 16 residues.

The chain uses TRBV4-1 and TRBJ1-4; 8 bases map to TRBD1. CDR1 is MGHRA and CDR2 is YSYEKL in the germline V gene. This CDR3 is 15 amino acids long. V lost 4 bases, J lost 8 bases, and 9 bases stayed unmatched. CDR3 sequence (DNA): TGCGCCAGCAGCCTCGCGGACAGGGATGACGAAAAACTGTTTTTT. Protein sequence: CASSLADRDDEKLFF.

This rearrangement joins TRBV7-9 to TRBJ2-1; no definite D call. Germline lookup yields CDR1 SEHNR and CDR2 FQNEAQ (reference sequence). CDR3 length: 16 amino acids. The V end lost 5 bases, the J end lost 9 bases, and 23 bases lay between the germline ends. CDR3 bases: TGTGCCAGCAGCCCTAGTGGTCTGTTACCTATATCTGAGCAGTTCTTC. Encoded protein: CASSPSGLLPISEQFF.

CDR3 DNA: TGCGCCAGCAGCTTAACTAGCGTCACCTACAATGAGCAGTTCTTC. Protein product: CASSLTSVTYNEQFF. V usage is TRBV5-1 and J usage is TRBJ2-1, with 7 bases that match TRBD2. The CDR3 contains 15 residues. Germline loops: CDR1 SGHRS, CDR2 YFSETQ. Trimming removed 2 bases from V and 2 bases from J; junction bases left unmatched: 4.

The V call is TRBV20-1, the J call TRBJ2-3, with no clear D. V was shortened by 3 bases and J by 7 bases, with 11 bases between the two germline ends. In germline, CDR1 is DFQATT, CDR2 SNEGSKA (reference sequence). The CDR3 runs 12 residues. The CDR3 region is CSASPRSNTQYF. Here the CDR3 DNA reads TGCAGTGCTAGTCCTCGAAGCAATACGCAGTATTTT.

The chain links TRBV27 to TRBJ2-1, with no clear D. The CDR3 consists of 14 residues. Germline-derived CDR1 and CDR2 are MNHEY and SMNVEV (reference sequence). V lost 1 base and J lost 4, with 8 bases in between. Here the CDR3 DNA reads TGTGCCAGCAGTTTATTAACCAGATACAATGAGCAGTTCTTC. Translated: CASSLLTRYNEQFF.

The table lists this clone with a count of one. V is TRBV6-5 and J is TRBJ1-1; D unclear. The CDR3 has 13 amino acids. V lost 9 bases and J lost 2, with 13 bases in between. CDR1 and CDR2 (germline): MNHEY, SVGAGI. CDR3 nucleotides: TGTGCCAGTGGTGAGGGTTTCAACACTGAAGCTTTCTTT. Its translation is CASGEGFNTEAFF.

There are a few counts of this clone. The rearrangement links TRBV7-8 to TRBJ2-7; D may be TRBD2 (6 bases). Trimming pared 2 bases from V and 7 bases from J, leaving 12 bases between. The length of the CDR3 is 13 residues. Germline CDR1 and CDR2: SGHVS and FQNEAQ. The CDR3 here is CASSLSGSREQYF. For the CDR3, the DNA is TGTGCCAGCAGCTTAAGCGGGTCCCGGGAGCAGTACTTC.

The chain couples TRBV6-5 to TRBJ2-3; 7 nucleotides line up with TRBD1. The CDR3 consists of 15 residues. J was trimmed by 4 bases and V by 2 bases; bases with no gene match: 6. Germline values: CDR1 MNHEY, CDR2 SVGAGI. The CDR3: CASSYTGQGADTQYF. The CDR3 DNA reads TGTGCCAGCAGTTACACGGGGCAGGGGGCAGATACGCAGTATTTT.

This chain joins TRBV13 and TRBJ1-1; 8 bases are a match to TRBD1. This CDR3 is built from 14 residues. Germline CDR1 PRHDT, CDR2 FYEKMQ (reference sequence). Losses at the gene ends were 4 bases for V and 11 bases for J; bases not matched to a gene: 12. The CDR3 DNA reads TGTGCCAGCAGCTCCAGGGGGCCGGGTGTGGATGCTTTCTTT. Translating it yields CASSSRGPGVDAFF.